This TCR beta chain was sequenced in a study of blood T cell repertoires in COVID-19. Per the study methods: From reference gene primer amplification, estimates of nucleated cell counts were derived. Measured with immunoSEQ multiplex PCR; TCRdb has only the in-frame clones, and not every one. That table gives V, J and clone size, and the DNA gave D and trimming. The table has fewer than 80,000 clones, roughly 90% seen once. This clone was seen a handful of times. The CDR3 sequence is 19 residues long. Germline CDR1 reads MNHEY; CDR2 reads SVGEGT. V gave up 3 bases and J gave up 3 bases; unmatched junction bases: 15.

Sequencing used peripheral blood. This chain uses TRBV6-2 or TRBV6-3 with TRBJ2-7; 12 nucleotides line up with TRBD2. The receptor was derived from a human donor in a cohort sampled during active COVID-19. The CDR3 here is CASSYQEALAGGPFYEQYF. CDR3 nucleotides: TGTGCCAGCAGTTATCAAGAGGCCCTAGCGGGAGGGCCGTTCTACGAGCAGTACTTC.